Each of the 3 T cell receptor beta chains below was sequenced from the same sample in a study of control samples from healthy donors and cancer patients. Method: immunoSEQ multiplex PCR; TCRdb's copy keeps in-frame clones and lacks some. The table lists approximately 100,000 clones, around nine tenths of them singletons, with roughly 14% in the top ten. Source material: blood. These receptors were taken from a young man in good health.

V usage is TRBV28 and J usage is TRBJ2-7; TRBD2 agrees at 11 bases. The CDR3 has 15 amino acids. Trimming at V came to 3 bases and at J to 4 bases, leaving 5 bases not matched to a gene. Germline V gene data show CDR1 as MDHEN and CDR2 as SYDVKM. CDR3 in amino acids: CASSFLSGRAYEQYF. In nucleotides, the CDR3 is TGTGCCAGCAGTTTCCTTAGCGGGAGGGCTTACGAGCAGTACTTC.

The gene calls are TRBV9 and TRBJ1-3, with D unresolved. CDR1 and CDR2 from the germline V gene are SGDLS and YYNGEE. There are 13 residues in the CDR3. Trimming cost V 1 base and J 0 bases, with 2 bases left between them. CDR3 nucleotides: TGTGCCAGCAGCGTACGCTCTGGAAACACCATATATTTT. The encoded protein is CASSVRSGNTIYF.

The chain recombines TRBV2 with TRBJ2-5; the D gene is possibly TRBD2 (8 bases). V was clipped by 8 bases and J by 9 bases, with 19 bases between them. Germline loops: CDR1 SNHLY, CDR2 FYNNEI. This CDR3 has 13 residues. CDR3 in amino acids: CASSPGTRGPQYF. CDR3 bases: TGTGCCAGCTCTCCTGGGACTAGGGGGCCCCAGTACTTC.